This TCR beta chain derives from a study of cytomegalovirus exposure and HLA in healthy donors. Background on the study: One earlier analysis, a look at some 180 million T cells, found some 100 million unique TCR beta sequences.

Study conclusions and caveats: HLA alleles showed associations with 16,951 TCR beta sequences in a later analysis, at a 0.05 false discovery rate.

PCR primers comprised 60 Vbeta and 13 Jbeta primers. Sequenced by immunoSEQ multiplex PCR; TCRdb stores in-frame clones only, minus some. The table records 150,000 to 180,000 clones, approximately 74% of them present only once. Notes on this clone: The antigen is undetermined.

This CDR3 region has 15 residues. The V gene's germline CDR1 is SGHDN and CDR2 FVKESK. Between the trimmed V and J ends, which lost 1 base and 7 bases, there was a span of 11 bases. The source is a man younger than 35 in good health and CMV-seronegative. Sequencing input: PBMCs. The rearrangement uses TRBV14 and TRBJ1-6; D ambiguous. The DNA of the CDR3 is TGTGCCAGCAGCCAAGTTGCGGGGTCCAATTCACCCCTCCACTTT. Protein: CASSQVAGSNSPLHF.